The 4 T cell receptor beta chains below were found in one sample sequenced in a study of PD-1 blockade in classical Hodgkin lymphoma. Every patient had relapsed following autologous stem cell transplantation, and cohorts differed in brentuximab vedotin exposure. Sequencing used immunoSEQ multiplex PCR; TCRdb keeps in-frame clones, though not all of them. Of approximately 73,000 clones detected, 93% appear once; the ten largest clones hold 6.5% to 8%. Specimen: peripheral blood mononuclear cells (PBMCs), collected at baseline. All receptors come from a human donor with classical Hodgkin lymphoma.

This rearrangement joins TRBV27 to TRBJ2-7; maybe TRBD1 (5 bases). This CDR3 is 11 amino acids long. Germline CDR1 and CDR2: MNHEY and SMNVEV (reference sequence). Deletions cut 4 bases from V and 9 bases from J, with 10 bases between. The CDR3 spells CASSSGQSQYF. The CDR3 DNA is TGTGCCAGCAGTTCCGGACAATCGCAGTACTTC.

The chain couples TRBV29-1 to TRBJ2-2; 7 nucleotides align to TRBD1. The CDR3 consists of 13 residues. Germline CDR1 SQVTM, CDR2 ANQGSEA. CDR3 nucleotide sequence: TGCAGTGCAAGGACAGGGAACACCGGGGAGCTGTTTTTT. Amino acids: CSARTGNTGELFF.

CDR3 nucleotides: TGTGCCAGCAGCCGGGACAGGATTTTATACGAGCAGTACTTC. It specifies CASSRDRILYEQYF. The chain employs TRBV27 and TRBJ2-7; 8 bases match TRBD1. Looked up from germline, CDR1 is MNHEY and CDR2 is SMNVEV (reference sequence). The V segment lost 6 bases and the J segment 4 bases; nucleotides outside the gene matches: 8. CDR3 size: 14 residues.

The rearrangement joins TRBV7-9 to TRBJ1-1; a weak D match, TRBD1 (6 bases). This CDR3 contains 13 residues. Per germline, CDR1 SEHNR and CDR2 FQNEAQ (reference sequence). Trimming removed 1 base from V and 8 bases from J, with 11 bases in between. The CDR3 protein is CASSLDPGTEAFF. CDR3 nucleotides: TGTGCCAGCAGCTTAGATCCCGGGACAGAAGCTTTCTTT.